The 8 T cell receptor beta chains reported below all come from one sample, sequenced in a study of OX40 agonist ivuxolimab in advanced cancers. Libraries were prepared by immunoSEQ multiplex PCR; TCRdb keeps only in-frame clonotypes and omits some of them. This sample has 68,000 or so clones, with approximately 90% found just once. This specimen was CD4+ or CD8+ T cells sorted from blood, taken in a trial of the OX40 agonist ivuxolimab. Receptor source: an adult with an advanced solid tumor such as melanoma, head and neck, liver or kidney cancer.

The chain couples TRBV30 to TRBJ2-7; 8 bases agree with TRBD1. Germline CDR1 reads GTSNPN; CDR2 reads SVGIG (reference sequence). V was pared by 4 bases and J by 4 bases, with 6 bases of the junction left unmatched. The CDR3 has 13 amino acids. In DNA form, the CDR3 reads TGTGCCTGGAACACAGGGGGTAGGTACGAGCAGTACTTC. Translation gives CAWNTGGRYEQYF.

The CDR3 sequence: CASSVTGTGGLETQYF. For the CDR3, the DNA is TGCGCCAGCAGCGTGACCGGGACAGGGGGCCTGGAGACCCAGTACTTC. The V call is TRBV5-1, the J call TRBJ2-5; 12 nucleotides match TRBD1. The CDR3 consists of 16 residues. With V trimmed by 4 bases and J by 5 bases, 9 bases remained unmatched. In germline, CDR1 is SGHRS, CDR2 YFSETQ.

The CDR3 bases are TGTGCCAGCAGCGCAAGGGGCCTCAACACAGATACGCAGTATTTT. Translation: CASSARGLNTDTQYF. The genes are TRBV11-3 and TRBJ2-3; weak D call: TRBD1 (5 bases). The length of the CDR3 is 15 residues. With 5 bases removed from V and 2 bases from J, the gap between germline ends came to 14 bases. Per germline, CDR1 SGHNT and CDR2 YENEEA. Full variable domain (remainder filled in from reference TRBV11-3 and TRBJ2-3): EAGVVQSPRYKIIEKKQPVAFWCNPISGHNTLYWYLQNLGQGPELLIRYENEEAVDDSQLPKDRFSAERLKGVDSTLKIQPAELGDSAVYLCASSARGLNTDTQYFGPGTRLTVL.

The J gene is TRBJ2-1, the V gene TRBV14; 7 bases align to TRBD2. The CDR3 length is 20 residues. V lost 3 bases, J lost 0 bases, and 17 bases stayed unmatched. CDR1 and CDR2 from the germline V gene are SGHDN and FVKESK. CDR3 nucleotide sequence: TGTGCCAGCAGCCACCCTAGCGGACCAAAGGCTGGATTCTCCTACAATGAGCAGTTCTTC. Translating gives CASSHPSGPKAGFSYNEQFF.

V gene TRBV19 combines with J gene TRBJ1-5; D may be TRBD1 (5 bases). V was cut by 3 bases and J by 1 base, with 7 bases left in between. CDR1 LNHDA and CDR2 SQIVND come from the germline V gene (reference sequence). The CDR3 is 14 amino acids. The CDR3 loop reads CASSIGTSNQPQHF. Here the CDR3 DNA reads TGTGCCAGTAGTATTGGGACCAGCAATCAGCCCCAGCATTTT.

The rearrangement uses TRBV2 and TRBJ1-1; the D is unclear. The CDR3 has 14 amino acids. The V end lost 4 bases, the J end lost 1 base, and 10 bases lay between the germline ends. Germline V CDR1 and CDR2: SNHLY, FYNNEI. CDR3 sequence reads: CASSGGRSNTEAFF. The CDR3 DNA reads TGTGCCAGCAGTGGAGGACGGTCGAACACTGAAGCTTTCTTT. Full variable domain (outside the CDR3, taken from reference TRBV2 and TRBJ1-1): EPEVTQTPSHQVTQMGQEVILRCVPISNHLYFYWYRQILGQKVEFLVSFYNNEISEKSEIFDDQFSVERPDGSNFTLKIRSTKLEDSAMYFCASSGGRSNTEAFFGQGTRLTVV.

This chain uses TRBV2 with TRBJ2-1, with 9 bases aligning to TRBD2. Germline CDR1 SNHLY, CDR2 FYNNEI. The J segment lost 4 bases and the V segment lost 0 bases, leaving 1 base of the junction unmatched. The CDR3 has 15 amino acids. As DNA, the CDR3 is TGTGCCAGCAGTGAAGCTAGCGGGAGTTACAATGAGCAGTTCTTC. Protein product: CASSEASGSYNEQFF.

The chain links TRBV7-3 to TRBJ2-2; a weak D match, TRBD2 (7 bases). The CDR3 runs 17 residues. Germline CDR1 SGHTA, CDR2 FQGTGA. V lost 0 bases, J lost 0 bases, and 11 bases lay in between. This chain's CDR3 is CASSLTTGLANTGELFF. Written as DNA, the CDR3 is TGTGCCAGCAGCTTAACGACAGGACTAGCGAACACCGGGGAGCTGTTTTTT.